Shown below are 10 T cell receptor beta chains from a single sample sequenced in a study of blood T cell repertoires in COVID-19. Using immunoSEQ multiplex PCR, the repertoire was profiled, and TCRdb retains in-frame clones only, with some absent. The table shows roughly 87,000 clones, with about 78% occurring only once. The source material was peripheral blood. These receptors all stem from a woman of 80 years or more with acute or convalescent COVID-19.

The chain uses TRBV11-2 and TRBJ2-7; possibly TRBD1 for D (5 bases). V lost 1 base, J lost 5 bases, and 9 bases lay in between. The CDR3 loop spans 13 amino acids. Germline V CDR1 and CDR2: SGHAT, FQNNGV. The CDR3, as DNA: TGTGCCAGCAGCTTAGCAGGGAACCACGAGCAGTACTTC. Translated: CASSLAGNHEQYF. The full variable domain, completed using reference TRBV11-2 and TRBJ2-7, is EAGVAQSPRYKIIEKRQSVAFWCNPISGHATLYWYQQILGQGPKLLIQFQNNGVVDDSQLPKDRFSAERLKGVDSTLKIQPAKLEDSAVYLCASSLAGNHEQYFGPGTRLTVT.

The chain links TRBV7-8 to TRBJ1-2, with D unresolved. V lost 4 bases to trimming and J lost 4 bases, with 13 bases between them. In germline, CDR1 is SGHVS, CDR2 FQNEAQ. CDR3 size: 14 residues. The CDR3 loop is CASSSYGEAYGYTF. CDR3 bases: TGTGCCAGCAGCTCATACGGGGAGGCCTATGGCTACACCTTC. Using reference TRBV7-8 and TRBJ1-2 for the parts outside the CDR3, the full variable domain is GAGVSQSPRYKVAKRGQDVALRCDPISGHVSLFWYQQALGQGPEFLTYFQNEAQLDKSGLPSDRFFAERPEGSVSTLKIQRTQQEDSAVYLCASSSYGEAYGYTFGSGTRLTVV.

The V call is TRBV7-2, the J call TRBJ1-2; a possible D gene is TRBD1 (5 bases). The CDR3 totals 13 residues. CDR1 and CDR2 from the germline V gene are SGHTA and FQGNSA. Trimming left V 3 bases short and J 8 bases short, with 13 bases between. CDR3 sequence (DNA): TGTGCCAGCAGCTTCGCGGGGCCGGGGGGCTACACCTTC. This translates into CASSFAGPGGYTF.

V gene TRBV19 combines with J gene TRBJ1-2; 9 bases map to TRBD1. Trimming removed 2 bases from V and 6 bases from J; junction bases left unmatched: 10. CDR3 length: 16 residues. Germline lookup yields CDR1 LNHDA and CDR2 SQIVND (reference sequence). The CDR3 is CASSIIVWTGVNGYTF. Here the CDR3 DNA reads TGTGCCAGTAGTATAATCGTGTGGACAGGGGTTAATGGCTACACCTTC. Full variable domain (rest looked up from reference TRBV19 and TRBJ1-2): DGGITQSPKYLFRKEGQNVTLSCEQNLNHDAMYWYRQDPGQGLRLIYYSQIVNDFQKGDIAEGYSVSREKKESFPLTVTSAQKNPTAFYLCASSIIVWTGVNGYTFGSGTRLTVV.

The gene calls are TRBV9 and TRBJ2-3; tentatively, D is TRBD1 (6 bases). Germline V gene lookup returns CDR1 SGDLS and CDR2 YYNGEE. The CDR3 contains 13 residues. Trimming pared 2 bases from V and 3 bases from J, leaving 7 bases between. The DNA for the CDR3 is TGTGCCAGCAGCGTCAGGGGAACAGATACGCAGTATTTT. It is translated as CASSVRGTDTQYF. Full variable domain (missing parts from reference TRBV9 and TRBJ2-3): DSGVTQTPKHLITATGQRVTLRCSPRSGDLSVYWYQQSLDQGLQFLIQYYNGEERAKGNILERFSAQQFPDLHSELNLSSLELGDSALYFCASSVRGTDTQYFGPGTRLTVL.

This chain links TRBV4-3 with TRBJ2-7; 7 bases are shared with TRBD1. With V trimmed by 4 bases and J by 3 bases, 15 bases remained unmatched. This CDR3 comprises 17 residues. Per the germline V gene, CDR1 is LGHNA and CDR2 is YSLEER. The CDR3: CASSPRLTGPDIYEQYF. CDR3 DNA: TGCGCCAGCAGCCCCCGCCTGACAGGGCCCGATATCTACGAGCAGTACTTC.

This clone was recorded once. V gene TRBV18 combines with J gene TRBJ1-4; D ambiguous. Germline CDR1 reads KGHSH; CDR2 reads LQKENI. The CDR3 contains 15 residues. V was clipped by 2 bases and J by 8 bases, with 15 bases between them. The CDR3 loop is CASSPNGGQNEKLFF. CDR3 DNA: TGTGCCAGCTCACCAAATGGAGGGCAGAACGAAAAACTGTTTTTT.

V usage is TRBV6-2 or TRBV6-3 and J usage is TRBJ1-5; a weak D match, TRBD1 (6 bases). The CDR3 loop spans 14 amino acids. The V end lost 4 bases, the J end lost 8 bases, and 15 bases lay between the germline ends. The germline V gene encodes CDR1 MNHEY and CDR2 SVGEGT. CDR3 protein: CASSSRQAPKPQHF. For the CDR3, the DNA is TGTGCCAGCAGTTCCAGACAGGCCCCGAAGCCCCAGCATTTT.

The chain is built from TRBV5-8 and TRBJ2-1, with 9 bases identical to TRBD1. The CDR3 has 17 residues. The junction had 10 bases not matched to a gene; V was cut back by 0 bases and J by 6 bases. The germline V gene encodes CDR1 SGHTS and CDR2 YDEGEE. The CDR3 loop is CASSLDRGRVGVNEQFF. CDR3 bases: TGTGCCAGCAGCTTGGACAGGGGGCGGGTGGGCGTCAATGAGCAGTTCTTC.

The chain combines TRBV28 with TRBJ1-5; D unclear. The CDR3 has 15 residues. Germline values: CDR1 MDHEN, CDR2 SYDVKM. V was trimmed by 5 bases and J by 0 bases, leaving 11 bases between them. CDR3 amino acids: CASSRVVHSNQPQHF. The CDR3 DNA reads TGTGCCAGCAGTCGAGTTGTCCATAGCAATCAGCCCCAGCATTTT.